The sample holds a few counts of the clone carrying this TCR beta chain. No antigen is known for it. The data stem from a study of early T cells in non-severe SARS-CoV-2 infection. Study background: Sequencing targeted bulk RNA from unsorted whole blood, leaving chains unpaired. Points from the study as a whole: There was a bias toward anti-spike CD8 responses in VDJdb matching, which missed private and CD4 specificities.

Germline loops: CDR1 SGHVS, CDR2 FQNEAQ. The CDR3 consists of 18 residues. The junction had 18 bases not matched to a gene; V was cut back by 4 bases and J by 4 bases. Attachment of unique molecular identifiers was made to individual cDNA molecules. TCRdb passed the 5' RACE reads through MiXCR, listing each CDR3 protein once. This table holds tens of thousands of distinct CDR3 sequences, more than 5.5% found once. The V gene is TRBV7-8, the J gene TRBJ2-5; 7 bases line up with TRBD2. This clonotype originated in an adult who was a healthcare worker with PCR-confirmed SARS-CoV-2 infection or an uninfected control (not recorded which). The material sequenced was whole blood, taken at baseline. As DNA, the CDR3 is TGTGCCAGCAGCTCGGATATAGCGGGCGGCGCGGTCGGAGAGACCCAGTACTTC. It is translated as CASSSDIAGGAVGETQYF.